The next 23 T cell receptor beta chains were all read from a single sample in a study of shared clonotypes between healthy human individuals. This table comes from immunoSEQ multiplex PCR, and its TCRdb copy is limited to in-frame clones, with some not included. This table has roughly 1,500,000 clones, 98% appearing once. Sequencing input: naive CD4+ T cells sorted from blood. Specified subset: CD45RA+ positively selected. The receptors here all came from a man younger than 40 in good health.

The gene calls are TRBV29-1 and TRBJ2-7, with D hard to call. V dropped 6 bases and J dropped 2 bases, with 11 bases sitting between them. The CDR3 has 12 amino acids. The germline V gene encodes CDR1 SQVTM and CDR2 ANQGSEA. CDR3 residues: CSVWTKTYEQYF. The CDR3 DNA reads as TGCAGCGTATGGACCAAGACCTACGAGCAGTACTTC.

About this clone itself: The same CDR3 can be traced to other DNA sequences in this sample. The rearrangement links TRBV11-2 to TRBJ1-1; D perhaps matches TRBD1 (5 bases). V lost 2 bases and J 3 bases, leaving 7 bases between the germline ends. Per the germline V gene, CDR1 is SGHAT and CDR2 is FQNNGV. This CDR3 spans 13 amino acids. Written as DNA, the CDR3 is TGTGCCAGCAGCTTAACGGGGGACACTGAAGCTTTCTTT. It is translated as CASSLTGDTEAFF.

The rearrangement links TRBV29-1 to TRBJ2-1, with D maybe TRBD1 (6 bases). The CDR3 covers 12 residues. V dropped 6 bases and J dropped 15 bases, with 21 bases sitting between them. Germline loops: CDR1 SQVTM, CDR2 ANQGSEA. Here the CDR3 reads CSVYRDNWKSFF. CDR3 DNA: TGCAGCGTCTACCGGGACAATTGGAAGTCGTTCTTC.

The rearrangement joins TRBV2 to TRBJ1-5, with D possibly matching TRBD1 (5 bases). In germline, CDR1 is SNHLY, CDR2 FYNNEI. This CDR3 has 12 amino acids. Trimming cost V 7 bases and J 6 bases, with 10 bases left between them. The CDR3 DNA reads TGTGCCAGCACGGGGGTAAGTCAGCCCCAGCATTTT. This codes for CASTGVSQPQHF.

DNA for the CDR3: TGTGCCAGCTCATCGGCAGGGGAGTACACTGAAGCTTTCTTT. Translation: CASSSAGEYTEAFF. The chain links TRBV18 to TRBJ1-1, with a weak D call TRBD1 (6 bases). The germline gives CDR1 KGHSH, CDR2 LQKENI. Between the trimmed V and J ends, which lost 5 bases and 3 bases, there was a span of 13 bases. The CDR3 runs 14 residues.

The chain joins TRBV18 to TRBJ1-1; D gene uncertain. The CDR3 runs to 13 residues. The germline V gene encodes CDR1 KGHSH and CDR2 LQKENI. V was cut by 5 bases and J by 1 base, with 8 bases left in between. This chain's CDR3 is CASSGGANTEAFF. The CDR3 nucleotides are TGTGCCAGCTCAGGAGGCGCGAACACTGAAGCTTTCTTT.

The chain combines TRBV9 with TRBJ2-6; 7 bases match TRBD2. The CDR3 is made up of 18 amino acids. V shed 0 bases and J 3 bases; nucleotides not matched to a gene: 9. The germline V gene has CDR1 SGDLS and CDR2 YYNGEE. The CDR3 here is CASSVAVRERGGANVLTF. DNA of the CDR3: TGTGCCAGCAGCGTAGCGGTGCGGGAGCGAGGTGGGGCCAACGTCCTGACTTTC.

This chain connects TRBV5-1 to TRBJ1-2; perhaps TRBD1 as D (6 bases). Germline V CDR1 and CDR2: SGHRS, YFSETQ. Trimming shortened V by 3 bases and J by 4 bases, and 10 bases separated the two germline ends. The CDR3 loop spans 13 amino acids. CDR3 residues: CASSSQGSYGYTF. The CDR3 DNA reads as TGCGCCAGCAGCTCGCAGGGGAGCTATGGCTACACCTTC.

The V call is TRBV6-5, the J call TRBJ2-7; 9 nucleotides agree with TRBD2. CDR1 MNHEY and CDR2 SVGAGI come from the germline V gene. This CDR3 comprises 15 residues. The J segment lost 5 bases and the V segment lost 4 bases, leaving 9 bases of the junction unmatched. Written as DNA, the CDR3 is TGTGCCAGCAGTTCCCGTTTAGCGGGAGCAAACGAGCAGTACTTC. Amino acids: CASSSRLAGANEQYF.

V and J are TRBV29-1 and TRBJ2-5, with 9 bases aligning to TRBD1. This CDR3 contains 14 residues. Trimming took 6 bases from V and 3 from J; bases not matched to a gene: 8. CDR1 is SQVTM, CDR2 ANQGSEA, per germline. Written as DNA, the CDR3 is TGCAGCGTCACCGGGACAGGGCAAAAAGAGACCCAGTACTTC. It encodes CSVTGTGQKETQYF.

A word on this clone: The sample contains more than one DNA sequence encoding this CDR3. The chain couples TRBV9 to TRBJ2-7; TRBD2 matches 10 bases. V lost 4 bases and J lost 1; bases outside the gene matches: 5. The CDR3 runs to 15 residues. CDR1 is SGDLS, CDR2 YYNGEE, per germline. In DNA form, the CDR3 reads TGTGCCAGCAGCCCCCGGACTAGCGGTTCCTACGAGCAGTACTTC. It encodes CASSPRTSGSYEQYF. Together with reference TRBV9 and TRBJ2-7, the CDR3 gives the full variable domain: DSGVTQTPKHLITATGQRVTLRCSPRSGDLSVYWYQQSLDQGLQFLIQYYNGEERAKGNILERFSAQQFPDLHSELNLSSLELGDSALYFCASSPRTSGSYEQYFGPGTRLTVT.

The chain recombines TRBV15 with TRBJ2-7; 11 nucleotides agree with TRBD1. J lost 4 bases, V lost 5 bases, and 7 bases had no gene match. Germline V gene lookup returns CDR1 LNHNV and CDR2 YYDKDF (reference sequence). This CDR3 spans 15 amino acids. The CDR3: CATSEGGQGAYEQYF. CDR3 nucleotides: TGTGCCACCAGCGAGGGAGGACAGGGGGCTTACGAGCAGTACTTC. Complete variable domain (other parts from reference TRBV15 and TRBJ2-7): DAMVIQNPRYQVTQFGKPVTLSCSQTLNHNVMYWYQQKSSQAPKLLFHYYDKDFNNEADTPDNFQSRRPNTSFCFLDIRSPGLGDTAMYLCATSEGGQGAYEQYFGPGTRLTVT.

This clone was observed once. The rearrangement joins TRBV2 to TRBJ1-2; 9 bases are shared with TRBD1. Germline assignment: CDR1 SNHLY and CDR2 FYNNEI. Unmatched junction bases numbered 17, after V lost 0 bases and J lost 6 bases. CDR3 length: 19 amino acids. CDR3 nucleotides: TGTGCCAGCAGTGAAGCGCTTGGGACAGGGTTCTCGAGGCTGGATGGCTACACCTTC. Translated, it gives CASSEALGTGFSRLDGYTF.

The chain uses TRBV5-6 and TRBJ1-5; no definite D call. Trimming took off 1 base at V and 0 bases at J, with 20 bases between the two ends. The germline gives CDR1 SGHDT, CDR2 YYEEEE. The CDR3 contains 19 residues. The CDR3: CASSLRLEGRQYSNQPQHF. The CDR3 bases are TGTGCCAGCAGCTTGCGGCTAGAAGGGCGTCAATATAGCAATCAGCCCCAGCATTTT.

This chain links TRBV28 with TRBJ2-7; D is uncertain. Germline-derived CDR1 and CDR2 are MDHEN and SYDVKM. This CDR3 has 14 amino acids. Trimming removed 5 bases at V and 4 bases at J, with 15 bases between. The CDR3 DNA reads TGTGCCAGCAGTCCCCACCCAACCCTTTACGAGCAGTACTTC. Its translation is CASSPHPTLYEQYF.

This clone has just one count. This chain connects TRBV27 to TRBJ2-6, with D unclear. V was trimmed by 5 bases and J by 1 base, leaving 6 bases between them. Germline V CDR1 and CDR2: MNHEY, SMNVEV (reference sequence). This CDR3 has 14 residues. In DNA form, the CDR3 reads TGTGCCAGCAGTCTTAAATCTGGGGCCAACGTCCTGACTTTC. This sequence encodes CASSLKSGANVLTF.

The chain recombines TRBV10-1 with TRBJ2-1; 8 positions match TRBD2. Trimming cost V 5 bases and J 3 bases; bases outside gene matches: 3. Germline V gives CDR1 WNHNN, CDR2 SYGVQD (reference sequence). The CDR3 contains 14 residues. The CDR3 DNA follows: TGCGCCAGCAGTAAAGCGGGGGACTACAATGAGCAGTTCTTC. It is translated as CASSKAGDYNEQFF.

V is TRBV30 and J is TRBJ1-1; maybe TRBD1 (5 bases). V dropped 0 bases and J dropped 4 bases, with 15 bases sitting between them. The CDR3 length is 15 residues. Germline values: CDR1 GTSNPN, CDR2 SVGIG (reference sequence). This chain's CDR3 is CAWSVQEVPGTEAFF. As DNA, the CDR3 is TGTGCCTGGAGTGTACAGGAGGTACCCGGCACTGAAGCTTTCTTT.

This clone has a single count. The gene calls are TRBV10-3 and TRBJ2-1; 11 bases map to TRBD1. The germline CDR1 and CDR2 sequences are ENHRY and SYGVKD. V was clipped by 7 bases and J by 8 bases; unmatched bases: 10. The CDR3 is 15 residues long. CDR3 sequence reads: CAIMGSTGQGDEQFF. The DNA for the CDR3 is TGTGCCATCATGGGATCGACGGGACAGGGGGATGAGCAGTTCTTC.

The chain recombines TRBV19 with TRBJ1-1, with a tentative D call TRBD1 (6 bases). Trimming left V 5 bases short and J 5 bases short, with 24 bases between. In germline, CDR1 is LNHDA, CDR2 SQIVND (reference sequence). The CDR3 is 17 amino acids. CDR3 DNA: TGTGCCAGTAGTCGGCAGGGGCTGCTTGCCCTTAATACTGAAGCTTTCTTT. It codes for CASSRQGLLALNTEAFF.

The rearrangement joins TRBV7-9 to TRBJ1-4; TRBD1 matches at 10 bases. The germline gives CDR1 SEHNR, CDR2 FQNEAQ (reference sequence). CDR3 length: 14 residues. J was trimmed by 8 bases and V by 3 bases; bases with no gene match: 3. The CDR3 nucleotides are TGTGCCAGCAGCTTTGGGACAGGGGACGAAAAACTGTTTTTT. This sequence encodes CASSFGTGDEKLFF.

The rearrangement joins TRBV5-1 to TRBJ2-1, with no clear D. The V and J ends lost 4 bases and 3 bases respectively, with 8 bases between them. The CDR3 length is 13 residues. From germline, CDR1 is SGHRS and CDR2 YFSETQ. The CDR3 is CASSPWNYNEQFF. In DNA form, the CDR3 reads TGCGCCAGCAGCCCCTGGAACTACAATGAGCAGTTCTTC.

The sample holds one count of this clone. The rearrangement joins TRBV5-1 to TRBJ2-7, with 9 nucleotides matching TRBD2. The CDR3 extends over 16 amino acids. J was trimmed by 2 bases and V by 4 bases; bases with no gene match: 10. Germline CDR1 reads SGHRS; CDR2 reads YFSETQ. The CDR3 region has the DNA TGCGCCAGCAGCCCCCAACCGGGACTAGCCCCCTACGAGCAGTACTTC. Protein product: CASSPQPGLAPYEQYF.